This paragraph reports one T cell receptor beta chain. The CDR3 is 14 residues long. Trimming removed 2 bases from V and 7 bases from J; junction bases left unmatched: 1. Germline lookup yields CDR1 SGHVS and CDR2 FNYEAQ. This entry belongs to a study of blood T cell repertoires in COVID-19. Background on the study: Acute-phase and convalescent COVID-19 samples originated in the United States, Italy and Spain. T cells, B-cell-depleted T cells, or PBMCs supplied cDNA or gDNA.

Authors' methods: Amplifying reference gene primers gave estimates of nucleated cell counts. Method: immunoSEQ multiplex PCR; TCRdb's copy keeps in-frame clones and lacks some. V and J calls and clone size follow that table, whereas D and trimming were derived from the DNA. The table records about 140,000 clones, around nine tenths of them present only once. This TCR was recovered from a man aged 50 to 59 with active or convalescent COVID-19. Material for sequencing was peripheral blood. This chain links TRBV7-6 with TRBJ2-2; 10 positions agree with TRBD2. CDR3: CASSLPSGSGELFF. The CDR3 nucleotides read TGTGCCAGCAGCTTACCTAGCGGGAGCGGGGAGCTGTTTTTT.